The 16 T cell receptor beta chains below come from one sample, sequenced in a study of CD8+CD57+ T cells in acquired aplastic anemia. Profiles of TCR beta VDJ and CDR3 were generated from a genomic DNA template. TCRdb fed the reads into MiXCR, producing one record per CDR3 protein. This sample yields approximately 270,000 distinct CDR3 sequences, of which approximately 57% are seen a single time; around 7.6% belongs to the top ten. The sequencing sample was made of sorted CD4+, CD8+, or CD8+CD57+ T cells (not recorded which) from PBMCs. The source of these receptors is a human donor with severe aplastic anemia or a healthy control (not recorded which).

This rearrangement joins TRBV11-3 to TRBJ2-2; no clear D. This CDR3 has 17 residues. In germline, CDR1 is SGHNT, CDR2 YENEEA. The V end was cut by 2 bases, the J end by 5 bases, with 18 bases between. In DNA form, the CDR3 reads TGTGCCAGCAGCTTATTTGCCGCAAAAATCAGAACCGGGGAGCTGTTTTTT. Translating gives CASSLFAAKIRTGELFF.

The chain employs TRBV7-9 and TRBJ2-2; D remains unclear. Trimming shortened V by 11 bases and J by 1 base, and 14 bases separated the two germline ends. In germline, CDR1 is SEHNR, CDR2 FQNEAQ (reference sequence). There are 14 residues in the CDR3. The CDR3 loop is CAVDPPGNTGELFF. DNA of the CDR3: TGTGCCGTCGACCCCCCGGGGAACACCGGGGAGCTGTTTTTT.

V usage is TRBV10-3 and J usage is TRBJ2-7; D is possibly TRBD1 (7 bases). Germline V CDR1 and CDR2: ENHRY, SYGVKD. V lost 10 bases and J lost 2, with 12 bases in between. CDR3 length: 12 residues. Written as DNA, the CDR3 is TGTGCCAGCAGGGGGGACACCTACGAGCAGTACTTC. This gives the protein CASRGDTYEQYF.

The rearrangement uses TRBV2 and TRBJ1-5; 11 bases match TRBD1. The CDR3 extends over 16 amino acids. In germline, CDR1 is SNHLY, CDR2 FYNNEI. With 2 bases clipped from V and 6 bases from J, the junction kept 6 bases outside the gene matches. Here the CDR3 DNA reads TGTGCCAGCAGTGAATTTGGGACAGGGGGAAGTCAGCCCCAGCATTTT. This translates into CASSEFGTGGSQPQHF.

This clonotype showed up many times. The chain carries TRBV7-2 and TRBJ1-2, with TRBD1 as a possible D gene (5 bases). Between the trimmed V and J ends, which lost 0 bases and 4 bases, there was a span of 9 bases. This CDR3 has 14 amino acids. The germline gives CDR1 SGHTA, CDR2 FQGNSA. CDR3 bases: TGTGCCAGCAGCTTAGCAGGGGCAGGCTATGGCTACACCTTC. Translating it yields CASSLAGAGYGYTF.

About this clonotype itself: At one end, the junction sequence differs from germline, possibly due to a read error. V usage is TRBV18 and J usage is TRBJ2-5; possible D gene TRBD1, 6 bases. The CDR3 contains 15 residues. CDR1 is KGHSH and CDR2 is LQKENI in the germline V gene. The CDR3 DNA sequence: TGTGCCAGCTCACCATCCTGGACAGTCCAAGAGACCCAGCACTTC. Amino acids: CASSPSWTVQETQHF.

This clonotype appeared many times. The rearrangement links TRBV5-1 to TRBJ1-4, with TRBD1 identical over 7 bases. CDR1 and CDR2 from the germline V gene are SGHRS and YFSETQ. This CDR3 spans 15 amino acids. Trimming removed 4 bases from V and 8 bases from J; junction bases left unmatched: 11. The CDR3 loop reads CASSQTGEPGEKLFF. CDR3 coding DNA: TGCGCCAGCAGCCAAACAGGGGAGCCAGGAGAAAAACTGTTTTTT.

Comment on this clonotype: The germline gene is not matched at one end of the junction; a read error may be the cause. The chain recombines TRBV20-1 with TRBJ2-7; D is possibly TRBD1 or TRBD2 (5 bases each). This CDR3 region has 14 residues. Germline CDR1 is DFQATT and CDR2 is SNEGSKA (reference sequence). CDR3 DNA sequence: TGCAGTGCTACCTCGACAGCGAACACCGGGGAGCTGTACTTC. Its translation is CSATSTANTGELYF.

This clonotype has just a few counts. This may be a read error: a much more frequent sequence differs by one nucleotide. This chain links TRBV6-1 with TRBJ2-3, with D possibly matching TRBD1 (6 bases). This CDR3 spans 14 amino acids. CDR1 and CDR2 from the germline V gene are MNHNS and SASEGT. V gave up 1 base and J gave up 6 bases, with 11 bases separating them. This CDR3 reads CASSEGTEPDTQYF. The CDR3 DNA is TGTGCCAGCAGTGAAGGGACAGAGCCTGATACGCAGTATTTT.

There are many counts of this clonotype. The chain is built from TRBV20-1 and TRBJ2-3; 12 bases map to TRBD2. V shed 4 bases, J shed 2 bases, and the junction held 4 bases outside the gene matches. The CDR3 totals 15 residues. CDR1 and CDR2 from the germline V gene are DFQATT and SNEGSKA (reference sequence). CDR3 nucleotide sequence: TGCAGTGCTACCTGGACTAGCGGGGTCACAGATACGCAGTATTTT. Translation gives CSATWTSGVTDTQYF.

The V call is TRBV27, the J call TRBJ2-3, with 8 positions matching TRBD1. This CDR3 spans 14 amino acids. Trimming removed 5 bases from V and 2 bases from J; junction bases left unmatched: 3. Germline V CDR1 and CDR2: MNHEY, SMNVEV (reference sequence). The CDR3 sequence is CASSTGGFTDTQYF. Here the CDR3 DNA reads TGTGCCAGCAGTACAGGGGGATTCACAGATACGCAGTATTTT.

The V call is TRBV12-5, the J call TRBJ1-1; D perhaps matches TRBD1 (6 bases). With 3 bases removed from V and 11 bases from J, the gap between germline ends came to 22 bases. This CDR3 spans 15 amino acids. Per germline, CDR1 LGHNT and CDR2 FRNRAP. For the CDR3, the DNA is TGTGCTAGTGGTTTTGAACCAGGGGCGGGCGGGATGGCTTTCTTT. Residues: CASGFEPGAGGMAFF.

The chain couples TRBV20-1 to TRBJ2-5, with 8 bases that match TRBD1. Germline-derived CDR1 and CDR2 are DFQATT and SNEGSKA (reference sequence). Trimming removed 4 bases from V and 5 bases from J; junction bases left unmatched: 6. This CDR3 is 13 amino acids long. The CDR3, as DNA: TGCAGTGCTACACGACAGGGGCGGGAGACCCAGTACTTC. Translated: CSATRQGRETQYF.

This clonotype showed up just once. Sequence at one end of the junction differs from germline and may be a read error. The chain uses TRBV7-7 and TRBJ1-1, with D possibly TRBD1 on 5 matching bases. Germline V gives CDR1 SSHAT, CDR2 FNYEAQ (reference sequence). CDR3 size: 14 residues. The CDR3 loop reads CASSPVGDSTEAFF. The CDR3 DNA follows: TGTGCTAGCAGCCCTGTAGGGGATAGCACTGAAGCTTTCTTT.

Only a few counts were recorded for this clonotype. The chain carries TRBV12-3 or TRBV12-4 and TRBJ1-2, with a tentative D call TRBD1 (5 bases). The CDR3 spans 13 residues. V lost 5 bases, J lost 4 bases, and 11 bases lay in between. The CDR3 DNA follows: TGTGCCAGCAGTCCGGGGCAGACCTATGGCTACACCTTC. As protein: CASSPGQTYGYTF.

At least ten counts were recorded for this clonotype. V gene TRBV19 combines with J gene TRBJ1-5, with no clear D. Germline assignment: CDR1 LNHDA and CDR2 SQIVND (reference sequence). Trimming took 2 bases from V and 2 from J, leaving 7 bases between them. This CDR3 is built from 14 residues. The DNA for the CDR3 is TGTGCCAGTAGTATACCTAGGGGCAATCAGCCCCAGCATTTT. This codes for CASSIPRGNQPQHF.